These 11 T cell receptor beta chains originate from one sample sequenced in a study of shared clonotypes between healthy human individuals. Some clones are missing from TCRdb's copy, which holds only in-frame ones; the method was immunoSEQ multiplex PCR. Among 1.6 million or so clones listed, approximately 98.5% were seen once. Sequencing was performed on naive CD4+ T cells sorted from blood. Subset defined: CD45RA+ positively selected. These receptors were taken from a man aged 25-40 years in good health.

The V and J genes are TRBV29-1 and TRBJ1-5; TRBD1 aligns across 7 bases. The CDR3 loop spans 13 amino acids. The V and J ends lost 3 bases and 6 bases, in that order; junction bases with no gene match: 5. The germline V gene encodes CDR1 SQVTM and CDR2 ANQGSEA. The CDR3 DNA reads TGCAGCGTTGAGGCCGACAGGGTTCAGCCCCAGCATTTT. Translation gives CSVEADRVQPQHF.

The rearrangement joins TRBV9 to TRBJ2-2; D not certain. The CDR3 is 15 residues long. Germline assignment: CDR1 SGDLS and CDR2 YYNGEE. Trimming removed 4 bases from V and 6 bases from J, with 16 bases in between. CDR3 in amino acids: CASSPASSYPGELFF. Written as DNA, the CDR3 is TGTGCCAGCAGCCCCGCGTCCAGTTATCCCGGGGAGCTGTTTTTT.

This chain links TRBV7-2 with TRBJ1-1; TRBD1 might be the D (5 bases). This CDR3 spans 17 amino acids. V lost 6 bases to trimming and J lost 0 bases, with 20 bases between them. Germline loops: CDR1 SGHTA, CDR2 FQGNSA. CDR3 residues: CASRLRDRWGMNTEAFF. The CDR3, as DNA: TGTGCCAGCAGGCTCCGTGACAGATGGGGGATGAACACTGAAGCTTTCTTT.

V is TRBV18 and J is TRBJ1-2; a weak D match, TRBD1 (5 bases). The V end lost 1 base, the J end lost 0 bases, and 9 bases lay between the germline ends. Germline CDR1 KGHSH, CDR2 LQKENI. The CDR3 spans 15 residues. For the CDR3, the DNA is TGTGCCAGCTCACCACTAGAGACAGCTAACTATGGCTACACCTTC. Translated: CASSPLETANYGYTF.

This chain connects TRBV5-4 to TRBJ2-3, with D possibly being TRBD1 or TRBD2 (5 bases each). The CDR3 contains 17 residues. Looked up from germline, CDR1 is SGHNT and CDR2 is YYREEE (reference sequence). V was shortened by 6 bases and J by 4 bases, with 24 bases between the two germline ends. CDR3 nucleotide sequence: TGTGCCAGCAACTCCCTCAAGGGGAGTGTGGGCGCAGATACGCAGTATTTT. Translation gives CASNSLKGSVGADTQYF. The whole variable domain, filled in from reference TRBV5-4 and TRBJ2-3, reads ETGVTQSPTHLIKTRGQQVTLRCSSQSGHNTVSWYQQALGQGPQFIFQYYREEENGRGNFPPRFSGLQFPNYSSELNVNALELDDSALYLCASNSLKGSVGADTQYFGPGTRLTVL.

The gene calls are TRBV13 and TRBJ2-2; possible D gene TRBD1, 5 bases. V was clipped by 2 bases and J by 4 bases, with 8 bases between them. Germline V gene data show CDR1 as PRHDT and CDR2 as FYEKMQ (reference sequence). CDR3 size: 14 residues. The CDR3 DNA reads as TGTGCCAGCAGCTTACGGACATTCACCGGGGAGCTGTTTTTT. This translates into CASSLRTFTGELFF.

This clone came up once. The rearrangement links TRBV7-2 to TRBJ1-5, with 7 bases fitting TRBD1. V gave up 5 bases and J gave up 3 bases; unmatched junction bases: 7. Germline-derived CDR1 and CDR2 are SGHTA and FQGNSA. CDR3 length: 15 amino acids. In nucleotides, the CDR3 is TGTGCCAGCAGCAGGACAGGCAGGGACAATCAGCCCCAGCATTTT. It codes for CASSRTGRDNQPQHF. Drawing the rest from reference TRBV7-2 and TRBJ1-5, the complete variable domain is GAGVSQSPSNKVTEKGKDVELRCDPISGHTALYWYRQSLGQGLEFLIYFQGNSAPDKSGLPSDRFSAERTGGSVSTLTIQRTQQEDSAVYLCASSRTGRDNQPQHFGDGTRLSIL.

The rearrangement uses TRBV7-8 and TRBJ2-5; TRBD2 agrees at 9 bases. Trimming at V came to 1 base and at J to 5 bases, leaving 14 bases not matched to a gene. Germline V gene data show CDR1 as SGHVS and CDR2 as FQNEAQ. The CDR3 covers 18 residues. The CDR3 loop is CASSLVVAGALRGETQYF. CDR3 DNA sequence: TGTGCCAGCAGCTTAGTGGTAGCGGGAGCGCTCCGCGGGGAGACCCAGTACTTC.

The V call is TRBV7-2, the J call TRBJ2-5; no clear D. Trimming removed 2 bases at V and 1 base at J, with 11 bases between. CDR3 length equals 15 residues. CDR1 is SGHTA and CDR2 is FQGNSA in the germline V gene. The CDR3 nucleotides are TGTGCCAGCAGCTTATTTTCCCGGATCCAAGAGACCCAGTACTTC. It encodes CASSLFSRIQETQYF.

As for this clone: Other DNA sequences in the same sample also yield this CDR3. This chain uses TRBV18 with TRBJ1-5; weak D call: TRBD1 (5 bases). The CDR3 spans 14 residues. Trimming shortened V by 2 bases and J by 1 base, and 6 bases separated the two germline ends. The germline V gene has CDR1 KGHSH and CDR2 LQKENI. The CDR3 here is CASSPGDSNQPQHF. The CDR3 DNA is TGTGCCAGCTCACCAGGGGACAGCAATCAGCCCCAGCATTTT.

Concerning this clone: One end of the junction fails to match germline, which may point to a read error. This chain joins TRBV7-7 and TRBJ2-5; 16 nucleotides align to TRBD2. Germline CDR1 SSHAT, CDR2 FNYEAQ (reference sequence). This CDR3 spans 16 amino acids. This chain's CDR3 is CASSPGTSGRVETQYF. The CDR3 region has the DNA TGTGCTAGCAGCCCTGGGACTAGCGGGAGGGTCGAGACCCAGTACTTC. The full variable domain, completed using reference TRBV7-7 and TRBJ2-5, is GAGVSQSPRYKVTKRGQDVTLRCDPISSHATLYWYQQALGQGPEFLTYFNYEAQPDKSGLPSDRFSAERPEGSISTLTIQRTEQRDSAMYRCASSPGTSGRVETQYFGPGTRLLVL.